Each of the 9 T cell receptor beta chains below was sequenced from the same sample in a study of metastatic and nonmetastatic thyroid tumors. TCRdb re-called clones from the PCR reads using MiXCR. Of 43,000 or so clones listed, roughly 16% were seen once; the top ten hold around 22%. Treatment of any kind had been given to no patient before thyroid surgery. Sequenced sample: blood. The source is a female donor with papillary thyroid cancer or a benign thyroid nodule (not recorded which). Some clones in this sample may be carry-over from other donors' samples.

This clone was observed at least ten times. The chain employs TRBV27 and TRBJ1-5; D gene unclear. V was clipped by 0 bases and J by 7 bases, with 13 bases between them. CDR1 MNHEY and CDR2 SMNVEV come from the germline V gene (reference sequence). CDR3 length equals 15 residues. CDR3 bases: TGTGCCAGCAGTTTATCGCGGCCCCTACAACAGCCCCAGCATTTT. It is translated as CASSLSRPLQQPQHF.

This clone has more than one count but fewer than ten. A much more abundant neighbour one base away suggests this may be a read error. This chain links TRBV29-1 with TRBJ2-5; D remains ambiguous. Germline loops: CDR1 SQVTM, CDR2 ANQGSEA. CDR3 size: 15 residues. Deletions cut 6 bases from V and 4 bases from J, with 21 bases between. CDR3 sequence: CSVQPRSCTVETQYF. The CDR3 DNA reads TGCAGCGTCCAGCCGAGGTCGTGTACGGTAGAGACCCAGTACTTC.

This clone was picked up many times. The CDR3 region has the DNA TGTGCCAGCTCCCCCGGGTCTTTCTTAGCCAAAAACATTCAGTACTTC. Translating it yields CASSPGSFLAKNIQYF. The V and J genes are TRBV25-1 and TRBJ2-4; D not certain. CDR3 length equals 16 residues. The V end was cut by 8 bases, the J end by 0 bases, with 17 bases between. The germline CDR1 and CDR2 sequences are MGHDK and SYGVNS.

This chain's CDR3 is CAGGEGRYEQYF. In DNA form, the CDR3 reads TGTGCCGGTGGAGAGGGCCGTTACGAGCAGTACTTC. The chain recombines TRBV6-1 with TRBJ2-7; D might be TRBD2 (5 bases). Germline CDR1 reads MNHNS; CDR2 reads SASEGT. Deletions cut 11 bases from V and 4 bases from J, with 15 bases between. The length of the CDR3 is 12 residues.

This clone was observed at least ten times. One end of the junction varies from germline; a read error may be responsible. The rearrangement joins TRBV7-9 to TRBJ2-7, with D perhaps given as TRBD1 or TRBD2 (5 bases each). The CDR3 covers 11 residues. The germline V gene has CDR1 SEHNR and CDR2 FQNEAQ (reference sequence). DNA of the CDR3: TGTGCCAGCAGTTCCGGGACCCAGCAATACTTC. Its protein is CASSSGTQQYF.

This clone was seen many times. The rearrangement links TRBV5-1 to TRBJ1-1; TRBD1 matches at 8 bases. CDR1 SGHRS and CDR2 YFSETQ come from the germline V gene. With V trimmed by 2 bases and J by 6 bases, 9 bases remained unmatched. CDR3 length: 15 residues. The CDR3 region has the DNA TGCGCCAGCAGCTTCTATGACAGGGGTTCCGCTGAAGCTTTCTTT. This encodes CASSFYDRGSAEAFF.

The CDR3 is CATSDTTGGHEQYF. Written as DNA, the CDR3 is TGTGCCACCAGTGATACTACAGGAGGCCACGAGCAGTACTTC. V is TRBV24-1 and J is TRBJ2-7; tentatively, D is TRBD1 or TRBD2 (5 bases each). Trimming cost V 3 bases and J 5 bases, with 13 bases left between them. This CDR3 contains 14 residues. CDR1 is KGHDR and CDR2 is SFDVKD in the germline V gene.

This clone was recorded many times. The same CDR3 can be traced to other DNA sequences in this sample. The chain employs TRBV29-1 and TRBJ2-3, with D perhaps given as TRBD1 or TRBD2 (5 bases each). The germline gives CDR1 SQVTM, CDR2 ANQGSEA. The length of the CDR3 is 14 residues. Trimming shortened V by 3 bases and J by 0 bases, and 10 bases separated the two germline ends. CDR3 bases: TGCAGCGTTGAGGGGGACGAAAGCACAGATACGCAGTATTTT. This translates into CSVEGDESTDTQYF.

For this clone: Because the CDR3 is missing its conserved closing phenylalanine or tryptophan, this is likely a read error. The DNA is left out, because the CDR3 cannot be placed on it with certainty; the CDR3 is given as TCRdb lists it. This rearrangement joins TRBV6-1 to TRBJ2-1; whether TRBD2, the table's D call, matches the DNA was not checked. Germline values: CDR1 MNHNS, CDR2 SASEGT. The CDR3 is 14 amino acids in total, end residues counted. The CDR3 region is CASSEGGSSNEQNI.